These 2 T cell receptor beta chains share one sample of origin, sequenced in a study of CD8+CD57+ T cells in acquired aplastic anemia. Genomic DNA acted as the template from which TCR beta VDJ combination and CDR3 sequence profiling were carried out. TCRdb redid the calling of the reads with MiXCR, one entry per CDR3 protein. The data contain approximately 200,000 distinct CDR3 sequences, around 66% of them singletons. The specimen sequenced was sorted CD4+, CD8+, or CD8+CD57+ T cells (not recorded which) from PBMCs. The receptors derive from a human donor with severe aplastic anemia or a healthy control (not recorded which).

This clonotype has a count of ten or more. The J gene is TRBJ2-2, the V gene TRBV3-1, with unresolved D. Deletions cut 2 bases from V and 6 bases from J, with 4 bases between. Per germline, CDR1 LGHDT and CDR2 YNNKEL (reference sequence). CDR3 length equals 12 residues. The CDR3 DNA sequence: TGTGCCAGCAGCCAAATTCCCGGGGAGCTGTTTTTT. This sequence encodes CASSQIPGELFF.

This clonotype has more than one count but fewer than ten. The chain is built from TRBV7-9 and TRBJ2-1; 7 positions match TRBD2. CDR1 is SEHNR and CDR2 is FQNEAQ in the germline V gene (reference sequence). This CDR3 has 15 amino acids. V gave up 5 bases and J gave up 4 bases; unmatched junction bases: 8. The CDR3 sequence: CASSDGEGMYNEQFF. The CDR3 DNA reads as TGTGCCAGCAGCGATGGGGAGGGAATGTACAATGAGCAGTTCTTC.